This T cell receptor beta chain was retrieved from a study of CD8 T cells in Susac syndrome. The authors reverse transcribed roughly 0.5 to 1 ug RNA with random hexamers. TCRdb fed the immunoSEQ multiplex PCR reads into MiXCR, producing one record per CDR3 protein. The sample lists approximately 83,000 distinct CDR3 sequences, around 94% occurring once. This TCR derives from a human donor with Susac syndrome. Sequencing used CD8+ T cells from PBMCs.

CDR3 sequence reads: CASRVTSGSYNEQFF. In DNA, the CDR3 is TGTGCCAGCAGAGTGACTAGCGGTTCCTACAATGAGCAGTTCTTC. The gene calls are TRBV28 and TRBJ2-1; TRBD2 aligns across 9 bases. The CDR3 consists of 15 residues. V was pared by 6 bases and J by 1 base, with 4 bases of the junction left unmatched. Germline loops: CDR1 MDHEN, CDR2 SYDVKM.